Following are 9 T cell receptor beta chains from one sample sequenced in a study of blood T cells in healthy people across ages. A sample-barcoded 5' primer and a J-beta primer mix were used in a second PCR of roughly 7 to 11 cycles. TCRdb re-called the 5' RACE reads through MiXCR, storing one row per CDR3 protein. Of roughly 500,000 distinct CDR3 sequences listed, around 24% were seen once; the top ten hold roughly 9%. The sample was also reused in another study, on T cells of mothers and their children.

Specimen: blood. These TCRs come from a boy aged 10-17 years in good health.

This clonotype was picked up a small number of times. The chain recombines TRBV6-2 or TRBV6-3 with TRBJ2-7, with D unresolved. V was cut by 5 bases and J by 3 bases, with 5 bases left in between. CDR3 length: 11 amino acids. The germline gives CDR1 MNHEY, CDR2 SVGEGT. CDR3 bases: TGTGCCAGCAGTAAACTCTACGAGCAGTACTTC. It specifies CASSKLYEQYF.

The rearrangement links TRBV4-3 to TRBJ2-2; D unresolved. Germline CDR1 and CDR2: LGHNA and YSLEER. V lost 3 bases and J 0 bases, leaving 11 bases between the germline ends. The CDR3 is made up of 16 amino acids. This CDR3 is CASSHPGLTNTGELFF. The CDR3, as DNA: TGCGCCAGCAGCCACCCCGGGCTAACGAACACCGGGGAGCTGTTTTTT.

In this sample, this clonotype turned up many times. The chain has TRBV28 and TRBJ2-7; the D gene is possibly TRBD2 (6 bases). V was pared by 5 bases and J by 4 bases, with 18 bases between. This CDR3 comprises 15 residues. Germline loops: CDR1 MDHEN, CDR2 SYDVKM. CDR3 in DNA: TGTGCCAGCAGTCTCCGCGGAGTTCGGGAGTACGAGCAGTACTTC. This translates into CASSLRGVREYEQYF.

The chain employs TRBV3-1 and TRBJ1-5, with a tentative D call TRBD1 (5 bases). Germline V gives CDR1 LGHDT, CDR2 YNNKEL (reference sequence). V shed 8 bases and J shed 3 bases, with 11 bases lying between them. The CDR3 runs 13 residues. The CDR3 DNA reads TGTGCCAGCGCTCAGGGTTTCAATCAGCCCCAGCATTTT. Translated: CASAQGFNQPQHF.

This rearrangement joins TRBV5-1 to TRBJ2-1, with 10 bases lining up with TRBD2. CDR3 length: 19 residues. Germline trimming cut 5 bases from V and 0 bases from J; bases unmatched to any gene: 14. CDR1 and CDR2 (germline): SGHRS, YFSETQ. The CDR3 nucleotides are TGCGCCAGCAGTTTTGTTCTGAATAGCGGGAGGTCCTCCTACAATGAGCAGTTCTTC. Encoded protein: CASSFVLNSGRSSYNEQFF.

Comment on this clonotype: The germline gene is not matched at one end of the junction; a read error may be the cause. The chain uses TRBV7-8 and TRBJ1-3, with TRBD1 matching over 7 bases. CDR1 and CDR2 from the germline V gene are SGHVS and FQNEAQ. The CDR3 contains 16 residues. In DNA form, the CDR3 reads TGTGCCAGCAGCGCAAGTTACAGGGGCTCTGGAAGCACCATATATTTT. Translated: CASSASYRGSGSTIYF.

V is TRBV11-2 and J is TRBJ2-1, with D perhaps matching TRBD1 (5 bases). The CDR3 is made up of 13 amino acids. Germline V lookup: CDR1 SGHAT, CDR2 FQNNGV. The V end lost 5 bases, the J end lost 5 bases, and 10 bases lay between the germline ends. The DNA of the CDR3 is TGTGCCAGCAGCGGGGCCCGGGACAATGAGCAGTTCTTC. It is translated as CASSGARDNEQFF. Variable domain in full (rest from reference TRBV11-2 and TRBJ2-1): EAGVAQSPRYKIIEKRQSVAFWCNPISGHATLYWYQQILGQGPKLLIQFQNNGVVDDSQLPKDRFSAERLKGVDSTLKIQPAKLEDSAVYLCASSGARDNEQFFGPGTRLTVL.

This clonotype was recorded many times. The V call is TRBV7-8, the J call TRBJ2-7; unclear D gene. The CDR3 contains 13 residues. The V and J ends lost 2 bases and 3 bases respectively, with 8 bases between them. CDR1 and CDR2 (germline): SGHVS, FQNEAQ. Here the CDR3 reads CASSLSDLYEQYF. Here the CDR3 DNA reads TGTGCCAGCAGCTTATCGGACCTCTACGAGCAGTACTTC.

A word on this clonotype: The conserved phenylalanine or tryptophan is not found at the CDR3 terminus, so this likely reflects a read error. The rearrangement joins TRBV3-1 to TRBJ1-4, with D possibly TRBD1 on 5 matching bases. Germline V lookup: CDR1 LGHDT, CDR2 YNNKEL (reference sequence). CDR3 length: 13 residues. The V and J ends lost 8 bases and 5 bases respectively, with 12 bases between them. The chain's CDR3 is CASRGDGNEKLFS. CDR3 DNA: TGTGCCAGCCGGGGGGACGGAAATGAAAAACTGTTTTCT.